The 32 T cell receptor beta chains given below trace back to one sample, sequenced in a study of blood T cell repertoires in COVID-19. The protocol was immunoSEQ multiplex PCR, while the TCRdb copy is restricted to in-frame clones and leaves out a portion. This sample carries 200,000 to 250,000 clones, roughly nine tenths of them seen once, and the ten largest clones take more than 0.7%. Sequenced input: peripheral blood. The receptors here all came from a man aged 55 to 70 with COVID-19, enrolled during active disease.

The chain joins TRBV18 to TRBJ1-1, with a tentative D call TRBD1 (5 bases). The CDR3 is 14 residues long. The V gene's germline CDR1 is KGHSH and CDR2 LQKENI. V was clipped by 1 base and J by 1 base, with 7 bases between them. This CDR3 reads CASSPRGENTEAFF. The CDR3 DNA reads TGTGCCAGCTCACCACGGGGGGAGAACACTGAAGCTTTCTTT. Full variable domain (missing parts from reference TRBV18 and TRBJ1-1): NAGVMQNPRHLVRRRGQEARLRCSPMKGHSHVYWYRQLPEEGLKFMVYLQKENIIDESGMPKERFSAEFPKEGPSILRIQQVVRGDSAAYFCASSPRGENTEAFFGQGTRLTVV.

The chain employs TRBV11-2 and TRBJ1-6; D is perhaps TRBD1 (5 bases). The CDR3 runs to 16 residues. The V and J ends lost 2 bases and 4 bases respectively, with 12 bases between them. CDR1 is SGHAT, CDR2 FQNNGV, per germline. The CDR3: CASSLTGAAYNSPLHF. DNA for the CDR3: TGTGCCAGCAGCTTAACTGGGGCAGCTTATAATTCACCCCTCCACTTT. Based on the CDR3 plus reference TRBV11-2 and TRBJ1-6, the full variable domain is EAGVAQSPRYKIIEKRQSVAFWCNPISGHATLYWYQQILGQGPKLLIQFQNNGVVDDSQLPKDRFSAERLKGVDSTLKIQPAKLEDSAVYLCASSLTGAAYNSPLHFGNGTRLTVT.

The CDR3 DNA reads TGTGCCAGCAGTCGTGGGGGACAGGCGGGAAATGAGCAGTTCTTC. Its translation: CASSRGGQAGNEQFF. The chain combines TRBV4-2 with TRBJ2-1; 8 bases align to TRBD1. CDR1 and CDR2 (germline): LGHNA, YNFKEQ. V shed 6 bases and J 7 bases; nucleotides not matched to a gene: 11. The CDR3 runs 15 residues.

A note on this clone: The sample carries other DNA sequences with the same CDR3. The chain uses TRBV2 and TRBJ1-1, with 7 bases that match TRBD1. The CDR3 is 13 amino acids. V shed 4 bases, J shed 2 bases, and the junction held 1 base outside the gene matches. Germline V gene data show CDR1 as SNHLY and CDR2 as FYNNEI. CDR3 residues: CASSGQGNTEAFF. CDR3 DNA: TGTGCCAGCAGTGGACAGGGAAACACTGAAGCTTTCTTT.

The CDR3 loop reads CASSSRDRVRDGYTF. The CDR3 nucleotides read TGTGCCAGCAGCTCTCGGGACAGGGTGAGGGATGGCTACACCTTC. V usage is TRBV7-8 and J usage is TRBJ1-2; TRBD1 matches 9 bases. V lost 4 bases and J lost 6; bases outside the gene matches: 9. Germline V gene data show CDR1 as SGHVS and CDR2 as FQNEAQ. This CDR3 comprises 15 residues. Based on the CDR3 plus reference TRBV7-8 and TRBJ1-2, the full variable domain is GAGVSQSPRYKVAKRGQDVALRCDPISGHVSLFWYQQALGQGPEFLTYFQNEAQLDKSGLPSDRFFAERPEGSVSTLKIQRTQQEDSAVYLCASSSRDRVRDGYTFGSGTRLTVV.

This chain joins TRBV5-4 and TRBJ2-7; weak D call: TRBD2 (5 bases). Germline V gene sequence: CDR1 SGHNT, CDR2 YYREEE (reference sequence). The CDR3 consists of 16 residues. V lost 4 bases and J lost 5, with 22 bases in between. The chain's CDR3 is CASSPGGSIRWHEQYF. The CDR3 DNA sequence: TGTGCCAGCAGCCCCGGCGGGTCTATACGATGGCACGAGCAGTACTTC.

The rearrangement joins TRBV7-9 to TRBJ1-6, with D perhaps TRBD1 (6 bases). CDR1 and CDR2 from the germline V gene are SEHNR and FQNEAQ (reference sequence). This CDR3 is built from 16 residues. Trimming removed 5 bases at V and 6 bases at J, with 17 bases between. CDR3 sequence reads: CASSLEGGTINSPLHF. CDR3 in DNA: TGTGCCAGCAGCCTAGAAGGTGGGACAATTAATTCACCCCTCCACTTT. Complete variable domain (other parts from reference TRBV7-9 and TRBJ1-6): DTGVSQNPRHKITKRGQNVTFRCDPISEHNRLYWYRQTLGQGPEFLTYFQNEAQLEKSRLLSDRFSAERPKGSFSTLEIQRTEQGDSAMYLCASSLEGGTINSPLHFGNGTRLTVT.

The rearrangement uses TRBV28 and TRBJ2-7; D not certain. The CDR3 is 13 amino acids. Germline V gene lookup returns CDR1 MDHEN and CDR2 SYDVKM. V shed 6 bases and J shed 2 bases, with 11 bases lying between them. DNA for the CDR3: TGTGCCAGCAGCCTCGCGGTTCCCTACGAGCAGTACTTC. Residues: CASSLAVPYEQYF.

This sequence joins TRBV19 and TRBJ2-1; 8 positions agree with TRBD2. Unmatched junction bases numbered 5, after V lost 0 bases and J lost 4 bases. The CDR3 sequence is 16 residues long. Germline V gives CDR1 LNHDA, CDR2 SQIVND (reference sequence). The CDR3: CASSIDWASGYNEQFF. CDR3 in DNA: TGTGCCAGTAGTATAGATTGGGCTAGCGGGTACAATGAGCAGTTCTTC. Using reference TRBV19 and TRBJ2-1 for the parts outside the CDR3, the full variable domain is DGGITQSPKYLFRKEGQNVTLSCEQNLNHDAMYWYRQDPGQGLRLIYYSQIVNDFQKGDIAEGYSVSREKKESFPLTVTSAQKNPTAFYLCASSIDWASGYNEQFFGPGTRLTVL.

The sample holds a few counts of this clone. The rearrangement links TRBV19 to TRBJ2-2; a possible D gene is TRBD2 (7 bases). CDR3 size: 16 residues. Germline loops: CDR1 LNHDA, CDR2 SQIVND (reference sequence). The V end was cut by 4 bases, the J end by 5 bases, with 17 bases between. CDR3: CASSTAGRGETGELFF. CDR3 bases: TGTGCCAGTAGTACCGCTGGGAGGGGGGAGACCGGGGAGCTGTTTTTT.

The CDR3 region has the DNA TGCGCCAGCAGTGACCCGACAGTGAACACTGAAGCTTTCTTT. Translation gives CASSDPTVNTEAFF. V and J are TRBV10-2 and TRBJ1-1; TRBD1 might be the D (5 bases). The CDR3 spans 14 residues. CDR1 and CDR2 from the germline V gene are WSHSY and SAAADI. Trimming took off 3 bases at V and 0 bases at J, with 8 bases between the two ends.

V usage is TRBV6-5 and J usage is TRBJ1-2; 8 positions agree with TRBD1. This CDR3 spans 16 amino acids. The germline V gene has CDR1 MNHEY and CDR2 SVGAGI. V shed 0 bases, J shed 4 bases, and the junction held 7 bases outside the gene matches. The chain's CDR3 is CASSYSYGQGGYGYTF. CDR3 nucleotides: TGTGCCAGCAGTTACTCCTATGGACAGGGTGGCTATGGCTACACCTTC.

The J gene is TRBJ2-1, the V gene TRBV28, with D tentatively TRBD2 (5 bases). CDR1 is MDHEN, CDR2 SYDVKM, per germline. Trimming cost V 7 bases and J 9 bases, with 13 bases left between them. The CDR3 extends over 12 amino acids. The CDR3 coding sequence is TGTGCCAGCATCCTCGGGGTCACTGAGCAGTTCTTC. The encoded protein is CASILGVTEQFF.

The CDR3, as DNA: TGTGCCAGCAGCCCGGGGGGGGGACAGGGATCCTACGAGCAGTACTTC. Translation: CASSPGGGQGSYEQYF. This chain links TRBV5-4 with TRBJ2-7, with D possibly TRBD1 on 9 matching bases. Germline V CDR1 and CDR2: SGHNT, YYREEE (reference sequence). The ends were cut back, 4 bases at V and 1 base at J, with 18 bases in the middle. CDR3 length: 16 residues.

The J gene is TRBJ1-2, the V gene TRBV19; D unclear. The germline gives CDR1 LNHDA, CDR2 SQIVND (reference sequence). V was clipped by 8 bases and J by 6 bases, with 19 bases between them. The CDR3 length is 14 residues. The CDR3 region is CASRHREPHDGYTF. CDR3 nucleotides: TGTGCCAGTCGGCACCGGGAACCTCACGATGGCTACACCTTC.

The rearrangement uses TRBV29-1 and TRBJ1-2; no firm D call. CDR1 and CDR2 from the germline V gene are SQVTM and ANQGSEA. The CDR3 runs to 9 residues. With 2 bases removed from V and 8 bases from J, the gap between germline ends came to 3 bases. CDR3 DNA sequence: TGCAGCGTTGAATCGGGCTACACCTTC. Protein: CSVESGYTF. Together with reference TRBV29-1 and TRBJ1-2, the CDR3 gives the full variable domain: SAVISQKPSRDICQRGTSLTIQCQVDSQVTMMFWYRQQPGQSLTLIATANQGSEATYESGFVIDKFPISRPNLTFSTLTVSNMSPEDSSIYLCSVESGYTFGSGTRLTVV.

The V and J genes are TRBV5-5 and TRBJ1-3; TRBD1 matches at 7 bases. The J segment lost 0 bases and the V segment lost 2 bases, leaving 14 bases of the junction unmatched. CDR3 length: 19 amino acids. The germline CDR1 and CDR2 sequences are SGHKS and YYEKEE (reference sequence). The DNA of the CDR3 is TGTGCCAGCAGCTTTGGGGACAGAGGGGCGGCCGCCTCTGGAAACACCATATATTTT. This encodes CASSFGDRGAAASGNTIYF.

The count of this clone is one. The chain combines TRBV6-1 with TRBJ2-5, with 8 nucleotides matching TRBD1. CDR1 is MNHNS and CDR2 is SASEGT in the germline V gene. Germline trimming cut 2 bases from V and 5 bases from J; bases unmatched to any gene: 4. This CDR3 contains 14 residues. CDR3: CASSEPGGDETQYF. The CDR3 nucleotides are TGTGCCAGCAGTGAACCAGGGGGCGATGAGACCCAGTACTTC.

V is TRBV4-1 and J is TRBJ2-7, with TRBD1 matching over 8 bases. Germline CDR1 MGHRA, CDR2 YSYEKL. Unmatched junction bases numbered 4, after V lost 0 bases and J lost 3 bases. The CDR3 sequence is 15 residues long. In DNA, the CDR3 is TGCGCCAGCAGCCAAGATCCCACAGGGGGCTACGAGCAGTACTTC. This sequence encodes CASSQDPTGGYEQYF.

The chain uses TRBV5-1 and TRBJ2-1, with a tentative D call TRBD2 (6 bases). V lost 0 bases and J 2 bases, leaving 15 bases between the germline ends. CDR1 and CDR2 (germline): SGHRS, YFSETQ. CDR3 length: 17 residues. The DNA of the CDR3 is TGCGCCAGCAGCTTGGGAGCCGGGACTCCCGCCTACAATGAGCAGTTCTTC. Translated: CASSLGAGTPAYNEQFF.

This sequence joins TRBV3-1 (or the pseudogene TRBV3-2) and TRBJ2-7; D perhaps matches TRBD1 (5 bases). The V end was cut by 2 bases, the J end by 6 bases, with 11 bases between. This CDR3 has 13 amino acids. Germline-derived CDR1 and CDR2 are LGHDT and YNNKEL (reference sequence). In DNA form, the CDR3 reads TGTGCCAGCAGCCAAAGGCAGGGAACCGAGCAGTACTTC. Translating gives CASSQRQGTEQYF.

The J gene is TRBJ2-7, the V gene TRBV10-3, with D uncertain. The CDR3 consists of 13 residues. The germline V and J ends were trimmed by 4 bases and 7 bases, with 14 bases remaining between them. The germline gives CDR1 ENHRY, CDR2 SYGVKD. CDR3 in DNA: TGTGCCATCAGTGCCGCCCCCCTCGGGGAGCAGTACTTC. This gives the protein CAISAAPLGEQYF.

This chain uses TRBV3-1 (or the pseudogene TRBV3-2) with TRBJ2-1, with D perhaps TRBD2 (5 bases). Trimming pared 1 base from V and 7 bases from J, leaving 8 bases between. Germline V CDR1 and CDR2: LGHDT, YNNKEL (reference sequence). This CDR3 region has 13 residues. CDR3 in DNA: TGTGCCAGCAGCCAAGCGGGAACGAATGAGCAGTTCTTC. Translation gives CASSQAGTNEQFF.

The V call is TRBV9, the J call TRBJ1-2, with 8 positions matching TRBD1. V was pared by 4 bases and J by 7 bases, with 12 bases of the junction left unmatched. There are 15 residues in the CDR3. Germline V lookup: CDR1 SGDLS, CDR2 YYNGEE. The CDR3 reads CASSPLDRGRSGYTF. DNA for the CDR3: TGTGCCAGCAGCCCCTTAGACAGGGGACGGTCTGGCTACACCTTC.

The chain combines TRBV7-8 with TRBJ1-1; no reliable D call. The CDR3 is 13 residues long. Germline V lookup: CDR1 SGHVS, CDR2 FQNEAQ. The V end was cut by 4 bases, the J end by 2 bases, with 8 bases between. CDR3 DNA sequence: TGTGCCAGCAGCTCCCGACTTAACACTGAAGCTTTCTTT. Translating gives CASSSRLNTEAFF.

This clone was seen only once. The J gene is TRBJ1-3, the V gene TRBV6-5; 8 bases agree with TRBD1. Germline V gives CDR1 MNHEY, CDR2 SVGAGI. This CDR3 is 14 amino acids long. With 6 bases clipped from V and 2 bases from J, the junction kept 3 bases outside the gene matches. The DNA of the CDR3 is TGTGCCAGCAGCCTGGACAGGGCTGGAAACACCATATATTTT. Amino acids: CASSLDRAGNTIYF.

The chain combines TRBV7-2 with TRBJ2-7, with D tentatively TRBD2 (6 bases). V was cut by 4 bases and J by 4 bases, with 8 bases left in between. This CDR3 is 12 amino acids long. The germline CDR1 and CDR2 sequences are SGHTA and FQGNSA. In nucleotides, the CDR3 is TGTGCCAGCAGCTCGGAGGGTTACGAGCAGTACTTC. Protein: CASSSEGYEQYF. The full variable domain, completed using reference TRBV7-2 and TRBJ2-7, is GAGVSQSPSNKVTEKGKDVELRCDPISGHTALYWYRQSLGQGLEFLIYFQGNSAPDKSGLPSDRFSAERTGGSVSTLTIQRTQQEDSAVYLCASSSEGYEQYFGPGTRLTVT.

This chain uses TRBV28 with TRBJ2-7; 7 bases are a match to TRBD1. Germline CDR1 and CDR2: MDHEN and SYDVKM. The CDR3 covers 14 residues. V lost 2 bases and J lost 5; bases outside the gene matches: 6. CDR3 region: CASSLPPTGNEQYF. DNA for the CDR3: TGTGCCAGCAGTTTACCCCCGACAGGGAACGAGCAGTACTTC.

The chain is built from TRBV6-1 and TRBJ1-2; 9 bases match TRBD1. The CDR3 contains 15 residues. The trim removed 2 bases at V and 6 bases at J, leaving 7 bases unmatched. Germline V gene data show CDR1 as MNHNS and CDR2 as SASEGT. The CDR3 is CASSERDRVRNGYTF. DNA for the CDR3: TGTGCCAGCAGTGAAAGGGACAGGGTAAGGAATGGCTACACCTTC.

The rearrangement joins TRBV14 to TRBJ2-7; D might be TRBD2 (6 bases). The germline V gene has CDR1 SGHDN and CDR2 FVKESK. Deletions cut 4 bases from V and 0 bases from J, with 10 bases between. This CDR3 has 14 residues. The CDR3 DNA is TGTGCCAGCAGCCCCCAGGGACTCTCCTACGAGCAGTACTTC. The encoded protein is CASSPQGLSYEQYF.

The chain joins TRBV6-4 to TRBJ1-2; TRBD1 matches 8 bases. The CDR3 has 14 amino acids. The V segment lost 2 bases and the J segment 8 bases; nucleotides outside the gene matches: 7. Germline values: CDR1 MRHNA, CDR2 SNTAGT. The DNA of the CDR3 is TGTGCCAGCAGTGACCCAGGACAGGGAGACGGCTACACCTTC. Its translation is CASSDPGQGDGYTF.

The rearrangement joins TRBV4-1 to TRBJ2-7; TRBD1 aligns across 8 bases. The CDR3 spans 14 residues. Unmatched junction bases numbered 8, after V lost 0 bases and J lost 10 bases. The germline CDR1 and CDR2 sequences are MGHRA and YSYEKL. The CDR3, as DNA: TGCGCCAGCAGCCAAGATTTACGACAGGGGCTCCAGTACTTC. This translates into CASSQDLRQGLQYF.